This TCR beta chain is from a study of PD-1 blockade in mismatch repair-deficient tumors. Broader study findings: Tumor-resident clones, often undetectable pretreatment in blood, expanded then contracted after pembrolizumab.

TCR sequencing covered three patients who responded to pembrolizumab. Notes on this clone: The antigen is undetermined.

V dropped 0 bases and J dropped 0 bases, with 9 bases sitting between them. CDR3 size: 16 residues. CDR1 and CDR2 (germline): WSHSY, SAAADI. TCRdb's copy holds only in-frame clones and misses some; the assay was immunoSEQ multiplex PCR. Among tens of thousands of clones listed, about 80% were seen once. J is TRBJ1-5 and V is TRBV10-2; weak D call: TRBD1 (5 bases). The sample here was peripheral blood, taken 4 weeks after starting pembrolizumab. The receptor's source is an adult with mismatch repair-deficient cancer. CDR3 DNA: TGCGCCAGCAGTGAGTCGGGGGGGAATAGCAATCAGCCCCAGCATTTT. It is translated as CASSESGGNSNQPQHF.